Shown below are 6 T cell receptor beta chains from a single sample sequenced in a study of control samples from healthy donors and cancer patients. Measured with immunoSEQ multiplex PCR; TCRdb has only the in-frame clones, and not every one. The sample gives 80,000 to 100,000 clones, roughly 90% of which show up once; less than 3.5% is in the top ten. Sequenced material: blood. These receptors all stem from a human donor in good health. The donor label of this sample is uncertain.

V and J are TRBV11-2 and TRBJ2-7; a possible D gene is TRBD2 (6 bases). The germline gives CDR1 SGHAT, CDR2 FQNNGV. This CDR3 has 16 amino acids. Trimming shortened V by 6 bases and J by 2 bases, and 20 bases separated the two germline ends. DNA for the CDR3: TGTGCCAGCAGAAATCTGCAGGGAGGTTCGGCCTACGAGCAGTACTTC. This translates into CASRNLQGGSAYEQYF.

This clone is deemed medium-sized. The gene calls are TRBV4-2 and TRBJ2-7; 9 nucleotides match TRBD1. CDR3 length: 17 residues. Germline assignment: CDR1 LGHNA and CDR2 YNFKEQ. The V and J ends lost 2 bases and 3 bases, in that order; junction bases with no gene match: 11. CDR3 in amino acids: CASSQRATGGISYEQYF. Written as DNA, the CDR3 is TGTGCCAGCAGCCAAAGAGCGACAGGGGGGATTAGCTACGAGCAGTACTTC.

V usage is TRBV19 and J usage is TRBJ2-7; D perhaps matches TRBD1 (6 bases). The V and J ends lost 2 bases and 3 bases respectively, with 11 bases between them. Germline values: CDR1 LNHDA, CDR2 SQIVND (reference sequence). The CDR3 runs to 14 residues. The CDR3 protein is CASSILAGDYEQYF. The CDR3 DNA is TGTGCCAGTAGTATACTCGCAGGGGACTACGAGCAGTACTTC. The full variable domain, in which reference TRBV19 and TRBJ2-7 provide the parts outside the CDR3, is DGGITQSPKYLFRKEGQNVTLSCEQNLNHDAMYWYRQDPGQGLRLIYYSQIVNDFQKGDIAEGYSVSREKKESFPLTVTSAQKNPTAFYLCASSILAGDYEQYFGPGTRLTVT.

The count of this clone is one. The V and J genes are TRBV9 and TRBJ2-1, with D maybe TRBD1 (6 bases). The CDR3 runs to 15 residues. CDR1 is SGDLS, CDR2 YYNGEE, per germline. V dropped 0 bases and J dropped 0 bases, with 7 bases sitting between them. The CDR3 here is CASSVGGGSYNEQFF. CDR3 bases: TGTGCCAGCAGCGTAGGAGGGGGCTCCTACAATGAGCAGTTCTTC.

The genes are TRBV5-1 and TRBJ1-1; D unclear. CDR1 is SGHRS and CDR2 is YFSETQ in the germline V gene. This CDR3 is built from 14 residues. Between the trimmed V and J ends, which lost 5 bases and 4 bases, there was a span of 15 bases. The CDR3 nucleotides are TGCGCCAGCAGTCTGGCTGGGAAGGGCACTGAAGCTTTCTTT. It yields the protein CASSLAGKGTEAFF.

V is TRBV19 and J is TRBJ1-1; 10 nucleotides align to TRBD1. With V trimmed by 5 bases and J by 1 base, 7 bases remained unmatched. Per the germline V gene, CDR1 is LNHDA and CDR2 is SQIVND (reference sequence). The CDR3 runs 16 residues. The CDR3 here is CASSRRQGAGNTEAFF. The CDR3 nucleotides read TGTGCCAGTAGTCGAAGACAGGGGGCTGGGAACACTGAAGCTTTCTTT.